These 17 T cell receptor beta chains share one sample of origin, sequenced in a study of esophageal squamous cell carcinoma under preoperative chemotherapy. From the PCR reads, TCRdb called clonotypes with MiXCR, one entry per CDR3 protein. The data hold about 32,000 distinct CDR3 sequences, with less than 65% observed a single time. Time point denoted: after preoperative PTX-NDP chemotherapy. The specimen was taken from a patient given preoperative chemotherapy. These receptors were taken from a human donor with esophageal squamous cell carcinoma. The donor label of this sample is uncertain.

The chain is built from TRBV7-2 and TRBJ2-3, with 7 bases that match TRBD2. The J call is uncertain, as TRBJ2-7 better fits the DNA end. CDR3 size: 16 residues. Germline CDR1 SGHTA, CDR2 FQGNSA. CDR3: CASSLLAVGATDTQYF. In nucleotides, the CDR3 is TGTGCCAGCAGCTTACTAGCGGTGGGAGCCACAGACACGCAGTACTTC.

In its sample, this clonotype was seen a few times. The chain combines TRBV10-1 with TRBJ2-1, with 10 bases aligning to TRBD2. Trimming cost V 2 bases and J 4 bases; bases outside gene matches: 2. This CDR3 has 15 residues. Germline CDR1 reads WNHNN; CDR2 reads SYGVQD (reference sequence). The CDR3 protein is CASSEGTSDYNEQFF. CDR3 DNA sequence: TGCGCCAGCAGTGAGGGGACTAGCGATTACAATGAGCAGTTCTTC.

The rearrangement uses TRBV7-3 and TRBJ2-3; D gene unclear. The CDR3 consists of 14 residues. The germline gives CDR1 SGHTA, CDR2 FQGTGA. Trimming left V 5 bases short and J 4 bases short, with 13 bases between. For the CDR3, the DNA is TGTGCCAGCAGCCGAAGTAGGGTCTCAGATACGCAGTATTTT. It codes for CASSRSRVSDTQYF.

This clonotype was detected ten times or more. The J gene is TRBJ2-7, the V gene TRBV6-1, with D possibly TRBD1 on 6 matching bases. The CDR3 covers 16 residues. Between the trimmed V and J ends, which lost 7 bases and 2 bases, there was a span of 21 bases. Germline V CDR1 and CDR2: MNHNS, SASEGT. The CDR3 protein is CASNPYGTLAAYEQYF. The CDR3 coding sequence is TGTGCCAGCAACCCCTACGGGACACTCGCTGCCTACGAGCAGTACTTC.

This clonotype was recorded at least ten times. The rearrangement links TRBV6-1 to TRBJ1-2, with unresolved D. With 6 bases removed from V and 8 bases from J, the gap between germline ends came to 13 bases. CDR3 length: 12 amino acids. CDR1 and CDR2 from the germline V gene are MNHNS and SASEGT. The CDR3 is CASRTDKEGYTF. CDR3 nucleotide sequence: TGTGCCAGCAGGACTGATAAGGAAGGCTACACCTTC.

This clonotype was recorded at least ten times. This rearrangement joins TRBV7-2 to TRBJ2-5, with D possibly being TRBD1 or TRBD2 (5 bases each). The CDR3 is made up of 17 amino acids. V was pared by 0 bases and J by 2 bases, with 16 bases between. The germline V gene encodes CDR1 SGHTA and CDR2 FQGNSA. CDR3 in amino acids: CASSLAWAAGGQETQYF. CDR3 DNA sequence: TGTGCCAGCAGCTTAGCATGGGCTGCTGGGGGACAAGAGACCCAGTACTTC. The full variable domain, its missing parts supplied by reference TRBV7-2 and TRBJ2-5, is GAGVSQSPSNKVTEKGKDVELRCDPISGHTALYWYRQSLGQGLEFLIYFQGNSAPDKSGLPSDRFSAERTGGSVSTLTIQRTQQEDSAVYLCASSLAWAAGGQETQYFGPGTRLLVL.

In this sample, this clonotype is medium-sized. The chain joins TRBV7-6 to TRBJ2-3; D is unresolved. Germline V gene data show CDR1 as SGHVS and CDR2 as FNYEAQ. The CDR3 loop spans 14 amino acids. Trimming cost V 1 base and J 6 bases, with 11 bases left between them. DNA for the CDR3: TGTGCCAGCAGCTTAGTCGCCAGCGTCGATACGCAGTATTTT. This gives the protein CASSLVASVDTQYF.

This clonotype was detected ten times or more. The chain recombines TRBV7-2 with TRBJ2-5; no reliable D call. The V gene lost 0 bases and the J gene lost 2 bases, with 4 bases spanning the gap. Germline assignment: CDR1 SGHTA and CDR2 FQGNSA. This CDR3 spans 13 amino acids. The CDR3 here is CASSLARQETQYF. The DNA for the CDR3 is TGTGCCAGCAGCTTAGCTCGGCAAGAGACCCAGTACTTC.

The chain carries TRBV12-3 or TRBV12-4 and TRBJ2-5; 9 positions match TRBD2. The J call is uncertain, as TRBJ2-1 better fits the DNA end. CDR3 size: 15 residues. CDR3 in amino acids: CASSHAGGPETTQFF. In DNA form, the CDR3 reads TGTGCCAGCAGTCATGCGGGGGGGCCGGAAACGACCCAGTTCTTC.

This clonotype has only one observation. This chain uses TRBV7-9 with TRBJ2-5, with 7 positions matching TRBD1. The junction had 5 bases not matched to a gene; V was cut back by 11 bases and J by 8 bases. CDR1 SEHNR and CDR2 FQNEAQ come from the germline V gene (reference sequence). This CDR3 has 10 amino acids. As DNA, the CDR3 is TGTGCCCGTGACAGGGATACCCAGTACTTC. This translates into CARDRDTQYF.

This clonotype was found a few times. V is TRBV18 and J is TRBJ2-7; no reliable D call. V lost 3 bases and J 3 bases, leaving 3 bases between the germline ends. This CDR3 spans 11 amino acids. Germline V gene sequence: CDR1 KGHSH, CDR2 LQKENI. The CDR3 is CASSPDYEQYF. The CDR3 bases are TGTGCCAGCTCACCGGACTACGAGCAGTACTTC.

This rearrangement joins TRBV5-5 to TRBJ2-7; 9 nucleotides align to TRBD1. The CDR3 has 13 amino acids. Germline V gives CDR1 SGHKS, CDR2 YYEKEE (reference sequence). Germline trimming cut 5 bases from V and 7 bases from J; bases unmatched to any gene: 7. CDR3: CASSITGGGEQYF. The CDR3 DNA sequence: TGTGCCAGCAGTATTACAGGGGGCGGGGAGCAGTACTTC.

This clonotype was recorded many times. This chain joins TRBV7-2 and TRBJ2-1; possibly TRBD2 for D (5 bases). The CDR3 runs 12 residues. Germline V gene sequence: CDR1 SGHTA, CDR2 FQGNSA. With 5 bases removed from V and 14 bases from J, the gap between germline ends came to 16 bases. This chain's CDR3 is CASSLRTEDKFF. The CDR3 bases are TGTGCCAGCAGCCTCAGAACGGAGGATAAGTTCTTC.

The V gene is TRBV6-1, the J gene TRBJ2-2; D might be TRBD1 (6 bases). Germline V gives CDR1 MNHNS, CDR2 SASEGT. The CDR3 extends over 15 amino acids. The germline V and J ends were trimmed by 7 bases and 4 bases, with 16 bases remaining between them. CDR3 DNA sequence: TGTGCCAGCAATGACCCAGGGGACGGCACCGGGGAGCTGTTTTTT. Its protein is CASNDPGDGTGELFF.

Within the sample, this clonotype is medium-sized. The rearrangement joins TRBV7-3 to TRBJ2-5; D may be TRBD2 (6 bases). This CDR3 region has 17 residues. Germline CDR1 SGHTA, CDR2 FQGTGA. Trimming removed 4 bases at V and 3 bases at J, with 21 bases between. The CDR3 region is CASSSGLRGRREETQYF. CDR3 sequence (DNA): TGTGCCAGCAGCTCAGGCCTGCGAGGGAGGAGGGAAGAGACCCAGTACTTC.

V usage is TRBV12-3 or TRBV12-4 and J usage is TRBJ2-1; TRBD2 matches at 8 bases. This CDR3 spans 17 amino acids. The junction had 10 bases not matched to a gene; V was cut back by 6 bases and J by 0 bases. CDR3 amino acids: CASSFTSGLSSYNEQFF. In nucleotides, the CDR3 is TGTGCCAGCAGCTTCACTAGCGGTCTTAGCTCCTACAATGAGCAGTTCTTC.

This clonotype was found many times. J is TRBJ2-2 and V is TRBV12-3 or TRBV12-4; D uncertain. The CDR3 sequence is 13 residues long. Between the trimmed V and J ends, which lost 2 bases and 6 bases, there was a span of 7 bases. CDR3 bases: TGTGCCAGCAGTTTATGGGGTCCCGGGGAGCTGTTTTTT. Amino acids: CASSLWGPGELFF.